The 3 T cell receptor beta chains given below trace back to one sample, sequenced in a study of T cells after yellow fever vaccination. MiXCR, applied by TCRdb to the 5' RACE reads, yields one record per CDR3 protein. Among almost 70,000 distinct CDR3 sequences, around 6.2% were seen once, and the ten largest hold around 2.2%. Source: CD4+ T cells sorted from PBMCs, taken more than 14 days after the first yellow fever vaccination. These receptors came from a man aged 18 to 35 who received the YFV17D yellow fever vaccine.

This clonotype was observed many times. J is TRBJ1-2 and V is TRBV27, with 7 positions matching TRBD1. This CDR3 is 15 amino acids long. V gave up 9 bases and J gave up 3 bases; unmatched junction bases: 13. CDR1 MNHEY and CDR2 SMNVEV come from the germline V gene (reference sequence). In nucleotides, the CDR3 is TGTGCCAGTTCGGCAGGACAGGTAGATCACTATGGCTACACCTTC. The encoded protein is CASSAGQVDHYGYTF.

This clonotype was observed many times. The V gene is TRBV6-5, the J gene TRBJ1-2; D remains unclear. From germline, CDR1 is MNHEY and CDR2 SVGAGI. This CDR3 comprises 12 residues. V gave up 2 bases and J gave up 5 bases, with 6 bases separating them. CDR3 DNA sequence: TGTGCCAGCAGTTACATAGGTTATGGCTACACCTTC. Residues: CASSYIGYGYTF.

This clonotype was found many times. The V and J genes are TRBV6-5 and TRBJ2-7; 9 bases are shared with TRBD1. This CDR3 spans 15 amino acids. Germline CDR1 MNHEY, CDR2 SVGAGI. V lost 4 bases to trimming and J lost 4 bases; unmatched junction nucleotides: 8. CDR3 nucleotide sequence: TGTGCCAGCAGTTTAGGGACAGGGTACTTTTACGAGCAGTACTTC. Encoded protein: CASSLGTGYFYEQYF.